This T cell receptor (beta chain) was sequenced for a study of CD8+ T cells in alopecia areata. Study summary: Tofacitinib ran 6 to 18 months, followed by 6 months off drug.

The germline CDR1 and CDR2 sequences are MNHEY and SMNVEV (reference sequence). The CDR3 sequence is 13 residues long. V lost 3 bases and J 6 bases, leaving 11 bases between the germline ends. RNA extraction and reverse transcription yielded cDNA as sequencing template. Assay used: immunoSEQ multiplex PCR; TCRdb lists only in-frame clones, some missing. This sample carries about 150,000 clones, about 90% of them seen once, and the ten largest clones take roughly 16%. Regarding this clone: Its antigen is currently unknown.

Study-level points and caveats: Scalp samples also yield sequences of resident alphabeta T cells from normal skin.

Sequencing used CD8+ T cells sorted from blood, obtained at week 0. This TCR came from a human donor with alopecia areata. This chain joins TRBV27 and TRBJ1-1; D ambiguous. In DNA, the CDR3 is TGTGCCAGCAGTTTGTCTAGGTCGGCTGAAGCTTTCTTT. As protein: CASSLSRSAEAFF.